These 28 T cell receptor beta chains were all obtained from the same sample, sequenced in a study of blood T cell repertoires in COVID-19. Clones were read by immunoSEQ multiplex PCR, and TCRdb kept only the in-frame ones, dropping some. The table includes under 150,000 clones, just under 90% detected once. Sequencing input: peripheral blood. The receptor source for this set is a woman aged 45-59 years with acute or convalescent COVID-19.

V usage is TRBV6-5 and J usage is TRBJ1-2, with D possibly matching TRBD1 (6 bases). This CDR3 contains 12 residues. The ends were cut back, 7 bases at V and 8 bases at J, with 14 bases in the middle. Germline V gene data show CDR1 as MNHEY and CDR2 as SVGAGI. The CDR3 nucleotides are TGTGCCAGCATACTCCAGGGGTTAGGCTACACCTTC. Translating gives CASILQGLGYTF.

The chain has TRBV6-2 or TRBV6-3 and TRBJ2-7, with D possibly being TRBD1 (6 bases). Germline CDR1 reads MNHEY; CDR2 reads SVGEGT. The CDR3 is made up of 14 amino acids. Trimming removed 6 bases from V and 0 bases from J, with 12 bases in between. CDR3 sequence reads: CASRYEQGSYEQYF. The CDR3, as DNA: TGTGCCAGCAGATACGAACAGGGCTCCTACGAGCAGTACTTC.

The CDR3 sequence: CAWMSVGNRGYPDTQYF. As DNA, the CDR3 is TGTGCCTGGATGTCAGTGGGGAACAGGGGTTATCCCGATACGCAGTATTTT. V and J are TRBV30 and TRBJ2-3; 7 bases match TRBD1. The CDR3 runs 17 residues. With 4 bases clipped from V and 6 bases from J, the junction kept 19 bases outside the gene matches. The germline V gene encodes CDR1 GTSNPN and CDR2 SVGIG (reference sequence).

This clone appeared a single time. CDR3 bases: TGTGCCTGGACAACAGTGGGAGCCGGCTACACCTTC. This codes for CAWTTVGAGYTF. The V call is TRBV30, the J call TRBJ1-2; D is ambiguous. From germline, CDR1 is GTSNPN and CDR2 SVGIG (reference sequence). The CDR3 has 12 amino acids. Trimming pared 4 bases from V and 8 bases from J, leaving 14 bases between.

CDR3 residues: CASSLGTGTGRYKYF. The CDR3 coding sequence is TGTGCCAGCAGCTTGGGAACCGGGACAGGCCGTTATAAGTACTTC. V usage is TRBV5-6 and J usage is TRBJ2-5, with 8 bases fitting TRBD1. Germline CDR1 reads SGHDT; CDR2 reads YYEEEE. The V and J ends lost 0 bases and 12 bases, in that order; junction bases with no gene match: 13. CDR3 length: 15 residues.

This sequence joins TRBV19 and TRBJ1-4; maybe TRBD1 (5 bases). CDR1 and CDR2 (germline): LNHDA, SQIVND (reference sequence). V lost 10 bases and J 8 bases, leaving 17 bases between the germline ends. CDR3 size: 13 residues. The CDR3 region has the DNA TGTGCCACCAGGGACTTCAACGGGGAAAAACTGTTTTTT. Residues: CATRDFNGEKLFF.

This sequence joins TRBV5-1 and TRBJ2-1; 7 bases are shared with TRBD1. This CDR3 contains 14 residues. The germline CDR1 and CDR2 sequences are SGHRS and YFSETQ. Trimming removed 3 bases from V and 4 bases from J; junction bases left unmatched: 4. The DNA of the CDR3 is TGCGCCAGCAGCTATGACAGGGCTTACAATGAGCAGTTCTTC. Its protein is CASSYDRAYNEQFF.

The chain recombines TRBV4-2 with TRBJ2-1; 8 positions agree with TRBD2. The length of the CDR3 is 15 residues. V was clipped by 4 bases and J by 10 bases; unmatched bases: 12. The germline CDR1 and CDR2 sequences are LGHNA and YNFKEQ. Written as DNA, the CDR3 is TGTGCCAGCAGCCCTTATGACGGGGGGGCCCGGGAGCAGTTCTTC. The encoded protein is CASSPYDGGAREQFF.

The CDR3, as DNA: TGTGCCAGCAAGGACACCGGCAATCAGCCCCAGCATTTT. Protein sequence: CASKDTGNQPQHF. This chain uses TRBV28 with TRBJ1-5; D possibly corresponds to TRBD1 (5 bases). The CDR3 sequence is 13 residues long. The V end was cut by 7 bases, the J end by 2 bases, with 9 bases between. Germline V gene data show CDR1 as MDHEN and CDR2 as SYDVKM.

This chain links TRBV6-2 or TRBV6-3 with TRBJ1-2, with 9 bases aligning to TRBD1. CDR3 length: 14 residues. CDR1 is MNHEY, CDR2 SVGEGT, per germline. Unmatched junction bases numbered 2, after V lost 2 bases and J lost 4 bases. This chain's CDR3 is CASSYETGGYGYTF. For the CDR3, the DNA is TGTGCCAGCAGTTACGAGACAGGGGGCTATGGCTACACCTTC.

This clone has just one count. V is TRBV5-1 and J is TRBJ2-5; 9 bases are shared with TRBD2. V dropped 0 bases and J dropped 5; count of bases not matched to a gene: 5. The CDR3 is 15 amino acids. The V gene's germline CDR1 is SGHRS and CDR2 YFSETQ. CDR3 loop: CASSLVRGGWETQYF. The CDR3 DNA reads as TGCGCCAGCAGCTTGGTGCGGGGGGGCTGGGAGACCCAGTACTTC.

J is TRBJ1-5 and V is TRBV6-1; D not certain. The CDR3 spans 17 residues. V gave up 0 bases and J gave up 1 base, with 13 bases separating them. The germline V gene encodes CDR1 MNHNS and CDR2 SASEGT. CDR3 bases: TGTGCCAGCAGTGAAGCGCTTTCGGGGTGGAGCAATCAGCCCCAGCATTTT. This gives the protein CASSEALSGWSNQPQHF.

CDR3 sequence (DNA): TGTGCCAGCAGTTACCTAACCAACCACGAGCAGTACTTC. It specifies CASSYLTNHEQYF. The chain has TRBV7-9 and TRBJ2-7; unclear D gene. Germline CDR1 SEHNR, CDR2 FQNEAQ (reference sequence). V lost 6 bases to trimming and J lost 5 bases, with 14 bases between them. This CDR3 has 13 residues.

In DNA, the CDR3 is TGTGCCAGCTCACCCATGGGGCGACAAATCGGGCAGCCCCAGCATTTT. As protein: CASSPMGRQIGQPQHF. The chain combines TRBV18 with TRBJ1-5, with D tentatively TRBD1 (5 bases). This CDR3 region has 16 residues. The germline V and J ends were trimmed by 3 bases and 7 bases, with 19 bases remaining between them. Germline V lookup: CDR1 KGHSH, CDR2 LQKENI. Drawing the rest from reference TRBV18 and TRBJ1-5, the complete variable domain is NAGVMQNPRHLVRRRGQEARLRCSPMKGHSHVYWYRQLPEEGLKFMVYLQKENIIDESGMPKERFSAEFPKEGPSILRIQQVVRGDSAAYFCASSPMGRQIGQPQHFGDGTRLSIL.

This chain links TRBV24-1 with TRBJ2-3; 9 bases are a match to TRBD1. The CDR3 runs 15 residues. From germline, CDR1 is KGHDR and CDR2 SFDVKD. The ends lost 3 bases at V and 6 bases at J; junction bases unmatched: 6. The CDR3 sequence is CATSDRDRVGDTQYF. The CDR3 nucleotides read TGTGCCACCAGTGATAGGGACAGGGTGGGGGATACGCAGTATTTT.

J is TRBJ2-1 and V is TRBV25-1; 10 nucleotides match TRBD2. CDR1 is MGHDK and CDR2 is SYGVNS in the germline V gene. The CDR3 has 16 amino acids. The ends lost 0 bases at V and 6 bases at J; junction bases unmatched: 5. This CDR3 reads CASSEYTAGGFNEQFF. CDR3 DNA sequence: TGTGCCAGCAGTGAATATACAGCGGGGGGGTTCAATGAGCAGTTCTTC.

The CDR3 is CASSSPTGTPSYQETQYF. CDR3 in DNA: TGTGCCAGCAGTTCCCCAACAGGGACCCCTTCGTACCAAGAGACCCAGTACTTC. The V gene is TRBV28, the J gene TRBJ2-5; tentative D call: TRBD1 (6 bases). V dropped 4 bases and J dropped 0 bases, with 21 bases sitting between them. The CDR3 length is 18 residues. Germline lookup yields CDR1 MDHEN and CDR2 SYDVKM. Full variable domain (remainder filled in from reference TRBV28 and TRBJ2-5): DVKVTQSSRYLVKRTGEKVFLECVQDMDHENMFWYRQDPGLGLRLIYFSYDVKMKEKGDIPEGYSVSREKKERFSLILESASTNQTSMYLCASSSPTGTPSYQETQYFGPGTRLLVL.

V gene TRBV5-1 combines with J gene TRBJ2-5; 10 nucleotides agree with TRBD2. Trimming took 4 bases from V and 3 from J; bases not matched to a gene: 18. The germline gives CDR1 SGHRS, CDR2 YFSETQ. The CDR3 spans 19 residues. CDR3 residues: CASSLPAVAGGPSKETQYF. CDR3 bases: TGCGCCAGCAGCCTCCCGGCGGTAGCGGGGGGTCCGTCGAAAGAGACCCAGTACTTC. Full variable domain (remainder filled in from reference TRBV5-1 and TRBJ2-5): KAGVTQTPRYLIKTRGQQVTLSCSPISGHRSVSWYQQTPGQGLQFLFEYFSETQRNKGNFPGRFSGRQFSNSRSEMNVSTLELGDSALYLCASSLPAVAGGPSKETQYFGPGTRLLVL.

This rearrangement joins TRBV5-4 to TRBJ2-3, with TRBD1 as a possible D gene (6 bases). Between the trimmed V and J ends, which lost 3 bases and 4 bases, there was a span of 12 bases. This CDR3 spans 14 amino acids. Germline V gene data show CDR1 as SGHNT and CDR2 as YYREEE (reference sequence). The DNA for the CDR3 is TGTGCCAGCAGCTCCCGGACAGCTTCAGATACGCAGTATTTT. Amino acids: CASSSRTASDTQYF.

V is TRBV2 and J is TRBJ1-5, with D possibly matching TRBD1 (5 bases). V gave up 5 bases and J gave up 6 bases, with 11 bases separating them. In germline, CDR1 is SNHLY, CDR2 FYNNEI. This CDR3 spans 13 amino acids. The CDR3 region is CASSWGSRQPQHF. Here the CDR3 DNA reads TGTGCCAGCAGTTGGGGCAGTCGTCAGCCCCAGCATTTT.

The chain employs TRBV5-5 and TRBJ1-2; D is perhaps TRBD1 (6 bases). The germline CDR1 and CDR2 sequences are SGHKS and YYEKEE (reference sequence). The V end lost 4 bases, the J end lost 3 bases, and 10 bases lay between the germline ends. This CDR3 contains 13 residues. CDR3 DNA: TGTGCCAGCAGCCCGACAGGAGACTATGGCTACACCTTC. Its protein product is CASSPTGDYGYTF.

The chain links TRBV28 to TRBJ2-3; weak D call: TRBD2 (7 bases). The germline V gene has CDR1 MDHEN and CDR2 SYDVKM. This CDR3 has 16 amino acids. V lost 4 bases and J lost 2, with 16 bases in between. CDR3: CASSSYVGGLTDTQYF. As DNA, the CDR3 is TGTGCCAGCAGTTCCTATGTGGGGGGGCTCACAGATACGCAGTATTTT.

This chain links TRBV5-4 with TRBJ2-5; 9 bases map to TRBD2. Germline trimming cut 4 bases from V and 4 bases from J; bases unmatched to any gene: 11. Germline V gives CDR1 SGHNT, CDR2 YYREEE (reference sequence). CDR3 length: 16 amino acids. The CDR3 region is CASSPRRTSGLETQYF. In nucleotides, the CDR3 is TGTGCCAGCAGCCCCCGCCGAACTAGCGGGCTAGAGACCCAGTACTTC.

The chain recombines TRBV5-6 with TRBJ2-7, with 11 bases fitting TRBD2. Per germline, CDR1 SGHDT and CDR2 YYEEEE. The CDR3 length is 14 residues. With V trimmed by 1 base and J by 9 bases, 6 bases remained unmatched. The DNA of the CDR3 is TGTGCCAGCAGCTTGCCTACTAGCGGGAGAGGGCAGTACTTC. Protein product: CASSLPTSGRGQYF.

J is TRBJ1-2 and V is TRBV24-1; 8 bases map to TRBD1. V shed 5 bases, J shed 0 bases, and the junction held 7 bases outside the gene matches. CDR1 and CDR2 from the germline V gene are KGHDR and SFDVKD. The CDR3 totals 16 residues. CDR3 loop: CATSGPGGQANYGYTF. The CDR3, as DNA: TGTGCCACCAGTGGTCCAGGGGGCCAAGCTAACTATGGCTACACCTTC.

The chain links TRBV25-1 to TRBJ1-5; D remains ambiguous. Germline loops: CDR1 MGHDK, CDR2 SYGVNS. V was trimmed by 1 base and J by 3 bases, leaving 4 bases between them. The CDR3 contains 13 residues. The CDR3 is CASSESTNQPQHF. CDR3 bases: TGTGCCAGCAGTGAATCTACCAATCAGCCCCAGCATTTT. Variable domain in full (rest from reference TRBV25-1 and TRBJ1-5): EADIYQTPRYLVIGTGKKITLECSQTMGHDKMYWYQQDPGMELHLIHYSYGVNSTEKGDLSSESTVSRIRTEHFPLTLESARPSHTSQYLCASSESTNQPQHFGDGTRLSIL.

The CDR3 loop is CASSQDQLTFSYNSPLHF. CDR3 nucleotide sequence: TGCGCCAGCAGCCAAGATCAGTTAACCTTCTCCTATAATTCACCCCTCCACTTT. The chain couples TRBV4-3 to TRBJ1-6, with unresolved D. The CDR3 totals 18 residues. The V end lost 0 bases, the J end lost 0 bases, and 12 bases lay between the germline ends. Germline CDR1 is LGHNA and CDR2 is YSLEER.

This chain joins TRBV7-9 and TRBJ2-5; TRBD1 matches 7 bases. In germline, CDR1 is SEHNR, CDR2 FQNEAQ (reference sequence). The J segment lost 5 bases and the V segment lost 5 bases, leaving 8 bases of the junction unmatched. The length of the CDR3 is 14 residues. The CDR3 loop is CASSRQGKGETQYF. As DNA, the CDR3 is TGTGCCAGCAGCAGACAGGGTAAAGGGGAGACCCAGTACTTC.